This TCR beta chain emerged from a study of blood T cell repertoires in COVID-19. The wider study: The United States, Italy and Spain supplied acute and convalescent COVID-19 samples. PBMCs, B-cell-depleted T cells, or T cells were the source of the cDNA or gDNA that made up the material.

Repertoires were generated with immunoSEQ multiplex PCR, while TCRdb's copy carries only in-frame clones and drops some. Counted here are tens of thousands of clones, 90% to 95% occurring once; the ten biggest clones make up 8.5%. Sequencing was carried out using peripheral blood. The receptor was isolated from a human donor in a cohort sampled during active COVID-19.

DNA of the CDR3: TGCGCCAGCAGTGCCAGCTCTGGAAACACCATATATTTT. Amino acids: CASSASSGNTIYF. The chain joins TRBV10-2 to TRBJ1-3, with D hard to call. This CDR3 spans 13 amino acids. V gave up 4 bases and J gave up 0 bases, with 4 bases separating them. Germline V gene lookup returns CDR1 WSHSY and CDR2 SAAADI.